These T cell receptor beta chains were read from a single sample in a study of shared clonotypes between healthy human individuals. The repertoire was sequenced with immunoSEQ multiplex PCR; TCRdb's copy has only in-frame clones and lacks some. This table holds millions of clones, approximately 94% found once. Specimen: naive CD4+ T cells sorted from blood. All receptors derive from a man aged 18 to 30 in good health. Both conserved end residues are part of each CDR3. Each record gives: V gene, D gene, J gene, clone size, CDR3 DNA, CDR3 protein. The D gene is left open where the match is weak. Rows give clone size only sometimes, using once, few, many, or a class for an expanded clone.

v_gene: TRBV5-1
d_gene: -
j_gene: TRBJ2-2
abundance: -
CDR3nt: TGCGCCAGCAGCTTGGAGGTCCAAGGCTCCGGGGAGCTGTTTTTT
CDR3aa: CASSLEVQGSGELFF

v_gene: TRBV4-2
d_gene: -
j_gene: TRBJ2-1
abundance: -
CDR3nt: TGTGCCAGCAGCCAAGTAAGCCTACACAATGAGCAGTTCTTC
CDR3aa: CASSQVSLHNEQFF

v_gene: TRBV10-1
d_gene: TRBD1
j_gene: TRBJ1-1
abundance: -
CDR3nt: TGCGCCAGCAGTGAGTTACAGGGGAACGCTGAAGCTTTCTTT
CDR3aa: CASSELQGNAEAFF

v_gene: TRBV5-1
d_gene: TRBD2
j_gene: TRBJ2-5
abundance: -
CDR3nt: TGCGCCAGCAGCTTGGTGGGACTATACCAAGAGACCCAGTACTTC
CDR3aa: CASSLVGLYQETQYF

v_gene: TRBV4-3
d_gene: -
j_gene: TRBJ1-6
abundance: -
CDR3nt: TGCGCCAGCAGCCAAGGTTTGATAGGAAATTCACCCCTCCACTTT
CDR3aa: CASSQGLIGNSPLHF

v_gene: TRBV7-2
d_gene: -
j_gene: TRBJ2-1
abundance: -
CDR3nt: TGTGCCAGCAGCTTTGCTAGCGTCTCCTCCTACAATGAGCAGTTCTTC
CDR3aa: CASSFASVSSYNEQFF

v_gene: TRBV7-7
d_gene: -
j_gene: TRBJ2-1
abundance: once
CDR3nt: TGTGCTAGCAGCTTACAGACCCCTCCAAGCCCCAATGAGCAGTTCTTC
CDR3aa: CASSLQTPPSPNEQFF

v_gene: TRBV19
d_gene: -
j_gene: TRBJ2-7
abundance: -
CDR3nt: TGTGCCAGTAGTAGGCAGGGGATCACCTACGAGCAGTACTTC
CDR3aa: CASSRQGITYEQYF

v_gene: TRBV19
d_gene: -
j_gene: TRBJ2-7
abundance: -
CDR3nt: TGTGCCAGTAGTATGAGCCAGGACCCCTACGAGCAGTACTTC
CDR3aa: CASSMSQDPYEQYF

v_gene: TRBV18
d_gene: TRBD2
j_gene: TRBJ2-1
abundance: -
CDR3nt: TGTGCCAGCTCCCCTAGCGGGGGATCCTACAATGAGCAGTTCTTC
CDR3aa: CASSPSGGSYNEQFF

v_gene: TRBV2
d_gene: -
j_gene: TRBJ1-1
abundance: -
CDR3nt: TGTGCCAGCAGTGAATCTCGGATCACTGAAGCTTTCTTT
CDR3aa: CASSESRITEAFF

v_gene: TRBV7-9
d_gene: -
j_gene: TRBJ1-4
abundance: -
CDR3nt: TGTGCCAGCACCCCTAACCATTATAATGAAAAACTGTTTTTT
CDR3aa: CASTPNHYNEKLFF

v_gene: TRBV28
d_gene: TRBD2
j_gene: TRBJ2-1
abundance: -
CDR3nt: TGTGCCAGCAGTTTATGGCGGGGGGGCTCAAATGAGCAGTTCTTC
CDR3aa: CASSLWRGGSNEQFF

v_gene: TRBV6-5
d_gene: -
j_gene: TRBJ2-1
abundance: once
CDR3nt: TGTGCCAGCAGTTACTCGCCGAGCTCCTACAATGAGCAGTTCTTC
CDR3aa: CASSYSPSSYNEQFF

v_gene: TRBV7-2
d_gene: TRBD1
j_gene: TRBJ1-1
abundance: -
CDR3nt: TGTGCCAGCAGAATAACGGGACAGGTGAACACTGAAGCTTTCTTT
CDR3aa: CASRITGQVNTEAFF

v_gene: TRBV18
d_gene: -
j_gene: TRBJ2-7
abundance: -
CDR3nt: TGTGCCAGCTCACCGGGCCAGAAATACGAGCAGTACTTC
CDR3aa: CASSPGQKYEQYF

v_gene: TRBV6-6
d_gene: -
j_gene: TRBJ1-1
abundance: -
CDR3nt: TGTGCCAGCAGTCAACAGGGAACTGGGAACACTGAAGCTTTCTTT
CDR3aa: CASSQQGTGNTEAFF

v_gene: TRBV19
d_gene: -
j_gene: TRBJ1-5
abundance: -
CDR3nt: TGTGCCAGTAGTGGGGTTGGTCAGCCCCAGCATTTT
CDR3aa: CASSGVGQPQHF

v_gene: TRBV25-1
d_gene: TRBD1
j_gene: TRBJ2-2
abundance: -
CDR3nt: TGTGCCAGCAGTATCAAACAGGGGACCGGGGAGCTGTTTTTT
CDR3aa: CASSIKQGTGELFF

v_gene: TRBV6-6
d_gene: -
j_gene: TRBJ1-6
abundance: -
CDR3nt: TGTGCCAGCAGGAGCTCCTATAATTCACCCCTCCACTTT
CDR3aa: CASRSSYNSPLHF

v_gene: TRBV11-2
d_gene: -
j_gene: TRBJ2-1
abundance: -
CDR3nt: TGTGCCAGCAGTCGACGGGGCCTCGGTTACAATGAGCAGTTCTTC
CDR3aa: CASSRRGLGYNEQFF

v_gene: TRBV4-3
d_gene: -
j_gene: TRBJ2-1
abundance: -
CDR3nt: TGCGCCAGCAGCCAAGGCCTGTACAATGAGCAGTTCTTC
CDR3aa: CASSQGLYNEQFF

v_gene: TRBV28
d_gene: TRBD2
j_gene: TRBJ2-2
abundance: -
CDR3nt: TGTGCCAGCAGTTTTCCGACTAGCGGGCTAGCGAACACCGGGGAGCTGTTTTTT
CDR3aa: CASSFPTSGLANTGELFF

v_gene: TRBV19
d_gene: -
j_gene: TRBJ2-7
abundance: once
CDR3nt: TGTGCCAGTAGTATAGAGGTCTACTACGAGCAGTACTTC
CDR3aa: CASSIEVYYEQYF

v_gene: TRBV5-1
d_gene: TRBD2
j_gene: TRBJ2-3
abundance: -
CDR3nt: TGCGCCAGCAGCTTGGAACCTAGCGGGAGTTCAGATACGCAGTATTTT
CDR3aa: CASSLEPSGSSDTQYF

v_gene: TRBV19
d_gene: -
j_gene: TRBJ2-7
abundance: -
CDR3nt: TGTGCCAGTAGTAAAGAAGCAGGGTCCACCTACGAGCAGTACTTC
CDR3aa: CASSKEAGSTYEQYF

v_gene: TRBV6-5
d_gene: -
j_gene: TRBJ1-3
abundance: -
CDR3nt: TGTGCCAGCACCAACTCCGTCACAGGGACCACCATATATTTT
CDR3aa: CASTNSVTGTTIYF

v_gene: TRBV5-1
d_gene: -
j_gene: TRBJ1-1
abundance: once
CDR3nt: TGCGCCAGCAGCTTTGACGTGCCAGGGAACACTGAAGCTTTCTTT
CDR3aa: CASSFDVPGNTEAFF

v_gene: TRBV6-5
d_gene: -
j_gene: TRBJ1-6
abundance: -
CDR3nt: TGTGCCAGCAGTCGAGACTCCTCCCGGCGGGCCCTCCACTTT
CDR3aa: CASSRDSSRRALHF

v_gene: TRBV11-3
d_gene: -
j_gene: TRBJ2-1
abundance: -
CDR3nt: TGTGCCAGCAGCTTCTATGGGAGGAATGAGCAGTTCTTC
CDR3aa: CASSFYGRNEQFF

v_gene: TRBV23-1
d_gene: -
j_gene: TRBJ2-1
abundance: -
CDR3nt: TGCGCCAGCAGTCGGCGACAGGACAATGAGCAGTTCTTC
CDR3aa: CASSRRQDNEQFF

v_gene: TRBV19
d_gene: -
j_gene: TRBJ2-4
abundance: once
CDR3nt: TGTGCCAGTAGAGGACAGGGAGGGGCCAAAAACATTCAGTACTTC
CDR3aa: CASRGQGGAKNIQYF

v_gene: TRBV29-1
d_gene: TRBD1
j_gene: TRBJ1-2
abundance: -
CDR3nt: TGCAGCGGCTTGACAGGGAGCCAAAACTATGGCTACACCTTC
CDR3aa: CSGLTGSQNYGYTF

v_gene: TRBV7-6
d_gene: -
j_gene: TRBJ2-7
abundance: once
CDR3nt: TGTGCCAGCAGCCCACTGCCGGGTCGCTACGGCGAGCAGTACTTC
CDR3aa: CASSPLPGRYGEQYF

v_gene: TRBV6-1
d_gene: -
j_gene: TRBJ2-1
abundance: -
CDR3nt: TGTGCCAGCAGTGAAGCGGCAGGGCTCGGCAATGAGCAGTTCTTC
CDR3aa: CASSEAAGLGNEQFF

v_gene: TRBV9
d_gene: TRBD2
j_gene: TRBJ2-1
abundance: -
CDR3nt: TGTGCCAGCAGCTCCGGGGGGAGCTCCTACAATGAGCAGTTCTTC
CDR3aa: CASSSGGSSYNEQFF

v_gene: TRBV10-3
d_gene: TRBD2
j_gene: TRBJ2-7
abundance: -
CDR3nt: TGTGCCATCAGTGCCTGGACTAGCGGGAGACAATACGAGCAGTACTTC
CDR3aa: CAISAWTSGRQYEQYF

v_gene: TRBV5-1
d_gene: TRBD2
j_gene: TRBJ2-3
abundance: -
CDR3nt: TGCGCCAGCAGCTTAAGGGCAGCGGGGGGAGCTACGCAGTATTTT
CDR3aa: CASSLRAAGGATQYF

v_gene: TRBV5-1
d_gene: -
j_gene: TRBJ2-7
abundance: once
CDR3nt: TGCGCCAGCAGCTTGCTAACGGGGGACTCCTACGAGCAGTACTTC
CDR3aa: CASSLLTGDSYEQYF

v_gene: TRBV7-2
d_gene: -
j_gene: TRBJ1-5
abundance: -
CDR3nt: TGTGCCAGCAGCTCCAACTCACCCGGGCCCAAACCCCCCCAGCCCCAGCATTTT
CDR3aa: CASSSNSPGPKPPQPQHF

v_gene: TRBV11-3
d_gene: TRBD1
j_gene: TRBJ2-5
abundance: -
CDR3nt: TGTGCCAGCAGCCTAGGGACAGGGATTGGAGAGACCCAGTACTTC
CDR3aa: CASSLGTGIGETQYF

v_gene: TRBV7-2
d_gene: -
j_gene: TRBJ1-3
abundance: -
CDR3nt: TGTGCCAGCACCCGCCGGACCTCAGGCCTTTCCGGAAACACCATATATTTT
CDR3aa: CASTRRTSGLSGNTIYF

v_gene: TRBV5-4
d_gene: -
j_gene: TRBJ2-6
abundance: -
CDR3nt: TGTGCCAGCAGCGGCTCTGGGGCCAACGTCCTGACTTTC
CDR3aa: CASSGSGANVLTF

v_gene: TRBV10-3
d_gene: -
j_gene: TRBJ2-2
abundance: -
CDR3nt: TGTGCCATCAACCGGGGCACAGAAGACACCGGGGAGCTGTTTTTT
CDR3aa: CAINRGTEDTGELFF

v_gene: TRBV9
d_gene: -
j_gene: TRBJ2-7
abundance: -
CDR3nt: TGTGCCAGTTCAATTTCTGGTGTATCCTACGAGCAGTACTTC
CDR3aa: CASSISGVSYEQYF

v_gene: TRBV6-1
d_gene: -
j_gene: TRBJ2-7
abundance: -
CDR3nt: TGTGCCAGCAGTGAAAGCTCCTACGAGCAGTACTTC
CDR3aa: CASSESSYEQYF

v_gene: TRBV6-5
d_gene: -
j_gene: TRBJ2-7
abundance: -
CDR3nt: TGTGCCAGCAGTTATCGGCGGGGCTCCTACGAGCAGTACTTC
CDR3aa: CASSYRRGSYEQYF

v_gene: TRBV7-9
d_gene: -
j_gene: TRBJ2-4
abundance: -
CDR3nt: TGTGCCAGCAGCTTAACGGGAGTGGGTAACATTCAGTACTTC
CDR3aa: CASSLTGVGNIQYF

v_gene: TRBV15
d_gene: -
j_gene: TRBJ2-1
abundance: -
CDR3nt: TGTGCCACCAGCGTAAGGGGGGGGGAGCTCTACAATGAGCAGTTCTTC
CDR3aa: CATSVRGGELYNEQFF

v_gene: TRBV27
d_gene: -
j_gene: TRBJ1-6
abundance: -
CDR3nt: TGTGCCAGCAGTTTATTGGTCGACAGAGGTTCACCCCTCCACTTT
CDR3aa: CASSLLVDRGSPLHF

v_gene: TRBV6-5
d_gene: -
j_gene: TRBJ2-7
abundance: -
CDR3nt: TGTGCCAGCAGCCTTGGTCGGATGAACTACGAGCAGTACTTC
CDR3aa: CASSLGRMNYEQYF

v_gene: TRBV6-6
d_gene: TRBD1
j_gene: TRBJ1-1
abundance: -
CDR3nt: TGTGCCAGCAGTTACGTACAAACCGGGACAGACACTGAAGCTTTCTTT
CDR3aa: CASSYVQTGTDTEAFF

v_gene: TRBV5-6
d_gene: TRBD1
j_gene: TRBJ2-1
abundance: -
CDR3nt: TGTGCCAGCAGCGCTAACCGGGACAGGCATCGGAGGTTCTTC
CDR3aa: CASSANRDRHRRFF

v_gene: TRBV7-7
d_gene: TRBD2
j_gene: TRBJ2-1
abundance: -
CDR3nt: TGTGCTAGCGGACTAGCGGGAGGATCTGAGCAGTTCTTC
CDR3aa: CASGLAGGSEQFF

v_gene: TRBV6-1
d_gene: -
j_gene: TRBJ2-1
abundance: -
CDR3nt: TGTGCCAGTCTGGGGGCAGGGGATGAGCAGTTCTTC
CDR3aa: CASLGAGDEQFF

v_gene: TRBV5-8
d_gene: -
j_gene: TRBJ2-5
abundance: -
CDR3nt: TGTGCCAGCAGGCCCCGGGGGCTCTATTACCAAGAGACCCAGTACTTC
CDR3aa: CASRPRGLYYQETQYF

v_gene: TRBV18
d_gene: TRBD1
j_gene: TRBJ1-4
abundance: -
CDR3nt: TGTGCCAGCTCACCAAGCCGGACAGGGGGGTCTGAAAAACTGTTTTTT
CDR3aa: CASSPSRTGGSEKLFF

v_gene: TRBV5-1
d_gene: -
j_gene: TRBJ2-7
abundance: -
CDR3nt: TGCGCCAGCAGCTTGGTAGGAGCGGCCAGCTCCTACGAGCAGTACTTC
CDR3aa: CASSLVGAASSYEQYF

v_gene: TRBV19
d_gene: -
j_gene: TRBJ2-6
abundance: -
CDR3nt: TGTGTCCAATGGGAGGGGGATACCGGGGCCAACGTCCTGACTTTC
CDR3aa: CVQWEGDTGANVLTF